This T cell receptor (beta chain) was recovered during a study of identical twins (dated by TCRdb to about 2016). Study-wide context: The study deep-sequenced TCR alpha and beta repertoires from monozygotic twins, unrelated adults of various ages and cord blood to test whether fetal clonotypes persist. Replicate twin experiments were performed at different times using different library preparation protocols to rule out contamination. Study-wide conclusions, independent of this receptor: Compared with coincidental sharing between unrelated individuals, an excess of low generation-probability sequences was observed among out-of-frame TCR alpha sequences shared between twins. Invariant T cells such as MAIT and iNKT could partly confound zero-insertion analyses, although diverse VJ usage argued against such confounding for most clonotypes. Abundant cord blood beta clonotypes had fewer insertions, young adult naive repertoires showed a similar but weaker trend, and memory repertoires showed no such trend. In beta out-of-frame sequences, excess twin sharing was weaker, because having fewer shared sequences lowered the signal-to-noise ratio. Conclusions relied on cross-sectional statistical analysis, since the same donors could not be followed over many years. In monozygotic twins, recombination models systematically underestimated out-of-frame TCR alpha sharing, but the models matched the sharing seen between unrelated individuals.

Libraries were made using 5' RACE. The reads were generated on an Illumina HiSeq 2000. A universal primer binding site was introduced by template switching, and a unique molecular identifier was present in the final cDNA, enabling accurate counting of TCR cDNA molecules. Specific primers in the conserved constant-segment region were used to synthesize first-strand cDNA for the TCR alpha and beta chains. To control for contamination, every cDNA library carried two barcodes: a SMART-Mk sample barcode plus Illumina barcodes. TruSeq adapter sequences along with Illumina sample barcodes were introduced in two successive PCR steps. The Illumina HiSeq platform was used with custom primers to sequence TCR alpha and beta cDNA libraries. As for the authors' bioinformatics: MiGEC was used to process raw reads and extract unique molecular identifiers, and MiXCR was used to find CDR3 positions. For each individual, recombination models were inferred using an EM algorithm with the repgenHMM and IGoR tools. Shared clonotype analysis was performed with the tcR package in R, normalizing sharing by the product of cloneset sizes. Out-of-frame nonproductive sequences were analyzed to study raw recombination free of thymic and clonal selection effects. The public reads were reanalyzed by TCRdb: fastp trimming at Q25, MiXCR alignment, in-frame beta chains only. Merged by CDR3 protein, the rows form single entries marked with the most common genes and DNA. The V and J calls, along with clone size, are taken from TCRdb and not from the paper's own processing. This sample has 500,000 to 600,000 distinct CDR3 sequences in its table, and 20% to 25% of those were observed once. The top ten constitute about 0.91% of the sample.

Details on this clonotype: Its antigen is still unknown. It has no much larger one-base neighbor in the sample; base qualities were not kept.

V is cut by 3 bases and J by 5 bases, and the space between the germline ends is 12 bases. Taken from cysteine to phenylalanine, the CDR3 has 14 residues. The DNA shown is the 42-base CDR3, in frame from base 1. The germline V gene sets CDR1 to SGHRS and CDR2 to YFSETQ. Every donor in the study was a healthy Caucasian. Three pairs of female monozygotic twins, all aged roughly 18 to 29 years, made up the twin cohort. Positive isolation kits from Invitrogen were used to isolate CD4+ and CD8+ T cell populations. A further study also used this sample, focusing on T cells expressing NK-cell markers. The second investigation adds: Under 10 donors provided sorted CD3+CD56+NKG2C+, CD3+CD56+NKG2C- and CD3+CD56-NKG2C+ T-cell subsets, whose TCR beta-chain repertoires were profiled. Among the eight sequenced donors, only one was HCMV-seronegative, while the other seven were HCMV-seropositive. In several experiments an anti-gammadeltaTCR antibody was added to restrict sorting to alphabetaTCR-expressing T cells. In a handful of donors, the dominant CD3+CD56+NKG2C+ clonotypes ranked among the top 10 CD8+ clonotypes, making up roughly 1.0-7.0% of CD8+ T cells. Those dominant clonotypes were again the most abundant among CD3+CD56-NKG2C+ cells in a handful of donors, at about 25-65%. Whether the expanded NKG2C-expressing T cell clones were specific for HCMV antigens remained unclear. All eight donors whose samples were sequenced were randomly selected healthy volunteers, three of them men and five women. To determine HCMV serostatus, a commercial ELISA kit was used to detect HCMV-specific IgG in serum. MIGEC was used to demultiplex reads and group reads by UMI, and MiTCR was used to assemble and quantify clonotypes. To exclude erroneous sequences, only TCR cDNA sequences supported by at least two reads were retained. The tcR package was used for downstream repertoire analysis, with clonotypes matched between fractions based on CDR3 nucleotide sequence plus V segment. Antigen specificity was annotated against VDJdb with VDJmatch, allowing one amino acid substitution in CDR3.

This receptor was identified in a woman aged 18 to 35 in good health. The V and J segments used are TRBV5-1 and TRBJ2-1; perhaps TRBD1 is the D gene, with 5 bases matching. The sequenced sample was CD4+ T cells sorted from blood. Here the CDR3 is given as CASSSGILNNEQFF. The DNA sequence follows: TGCGCCAGCAGCTCAGGGATATTAAACAATGAGCAGTTCTTC.